This TCR beta chain was retrieved from a study of blood T cell repertoires in COVID-19. Between the trimmed V and J ends, which lost 4 bases and 8 bases, there was a span of 14 bases. CDR1 and CDR2 (germline): SGHNT, YENEEA. The CDR3 loop spans 13 amino acids. The method was immunoSEQ multiplex PCR; TCRdb's version includes in-frame clones alone and lacks a portion of them. The sample consists of a few hundred thousand clones, roughly 83% of them appearing once. The sequenced material came from peripheral blood. The gene calls are TRBV11-3 and TRBJ1-1; D unclear. The receptor's source is a man aged 55-75 years who had recovered from COVID-19. CDR3 loop: CASSYLDGGEAFF. DNA of the CDR3: TGTGCCAGCAGCTACCTGGACGGAGGCGAAGCTTTCTTT.